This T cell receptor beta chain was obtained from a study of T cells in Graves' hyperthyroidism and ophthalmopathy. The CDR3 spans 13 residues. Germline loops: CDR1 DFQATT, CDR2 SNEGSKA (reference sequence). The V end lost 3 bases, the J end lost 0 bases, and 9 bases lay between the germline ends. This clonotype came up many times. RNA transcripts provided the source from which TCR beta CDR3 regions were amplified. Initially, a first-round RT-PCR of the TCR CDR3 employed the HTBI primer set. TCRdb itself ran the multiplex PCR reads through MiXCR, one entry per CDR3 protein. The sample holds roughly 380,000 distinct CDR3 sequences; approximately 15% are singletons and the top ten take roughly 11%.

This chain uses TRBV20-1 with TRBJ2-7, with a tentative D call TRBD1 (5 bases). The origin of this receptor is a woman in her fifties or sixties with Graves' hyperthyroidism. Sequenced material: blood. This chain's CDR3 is CSARYRLSYEQYF. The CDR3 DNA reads TGCAGTGCTAGGTACAGGCTCTCCTACGAGCAGTACTTC.